These 11 T cell receptor beta chains were all obtained from the same sample, sequenced in a study of identical twins. TCRdb reprocessed the 5' RACE reads with MiXCR, giving one entry per CDR3 protein. The sample lists some 500,000 distinct CDR3 sequences, roughly 13% occurring once. The sample was also reused in another study, on yellow fever vaccine responses in identical twins.

What was sequenced was CD4+ T cells sorted from blood. These receptors were taken from a woman aged 18-29 years in good health.

The chain uses TRBV9 and TRBJ2-3, with a weak D call TRBD1 (5 bases). Germline V gene data show CDR1 as SGDLS and CDR2 as YYNGEE. The CDR3 loop spans 15 amino acids. The germline V and J ends were trimmed by 2 bases and 0 bases, with 10 bases remaining between them. CDR3 DNA sequence: TGTGCCAGCAGCGTCACTGGGGCCAGCACAGATACGCAGTATTTT. Amino acids: CASSVTGASTDTQYF. Based on the CDR3 plus reference TRBV9 and TRBJ2-3, the full variable domain is DSGVTQTPKHLITATGQRVTLRCSPRSGDLSVYWYQQSLDQGLQFLIQYYNGEERAKGNILERFSAQQFPDLHSELNLSSLELGDSALYFCASSVTGASTDTQYFGPGTRLTVL.

The chain uses TRBV10-3 and TRBJ1-1, with D unresolved. Germline CDR1 reads ENHRY; CDR2 reads SYGVKD. The CDR3 consists of 13 residues. Trimming pared 6 bases from V and 1 base from J, leaving 9 bases between. The CDR3 loop is CAIRIQTNTEAFF. The CDR3 DNA follows: TGTGCCATCAGAATACAGACGAACACTGAAGCTTTCTTT.

This clonotype was picked up many times. The V call is TRBV3-1, the J call TRBJ1-6, with D perhaps matching TRBD1 (5 bases). Trimming removed 5 bases from V and 10 bases from J, with 12 bases in between. CDR1 is LGHDT and CDR2 is YNNKEL in the germline V gene (reference sequence). The CDR3 has 13 residues. The CDR3 region is CASSSERGSPLHF. The DNA of the CDR3 is TGTGCCAGCAGCTCCGAGAGGGGCTCACCCCTCCACTTT.

This clonotype was recorded many times. V gene TRBV30 combines with J gene TRBJ2-1; 8 bases fit TRBD1. J lost 7 bases, V lost 2 bases, and 13 bases had no gene match. The CDR3 spans 16 residues. Germline CDR1 and CDR2: GTSNPN and SVGIG (reference sequence). This CDR3 is CAWSIPIARGRNEQFF. CDR3 bases: TGTGCCTGGAGTATACCAATAGCCAGGGGGCGGAATGAGCAGTTCTTC.

The chain employs TRBV24-1 and TRBJ2-7; 7 nucleotides line up with TRBD2. The V segment lost 4 bases and the J segment 3 bases; nucleotides outside the gene matches: 2. The CDR3 extends over 13 amino acids. In germline, CDR1 is KGHDR, CDR2 SFDVKD. CDR3 in amino acids: CATSEAGFYEQYF. CDR3 in DNA: TGTGCCACCAGTGAAGCGGGATTCTACGAGCAGTACTTC.

This clonotype was counted many times. The gene calls are TRBV5-1 and TRBJ2-1; TRBD2 matches at 11 bases. Germline CDR1 reads SGHRS; CDR2 reads YFSETQ. V was clipped by 0 bases and J by 7 bases; unmatched bases: 3. CDR3 length: 15 amino acids. The CDR3 region is CASSLVAGGKNEQFF. CDR3 bases: TGCGCCAGCAGCTTGGTAGCGGGAGGGAAAAATGAGCAGTTCTTC.

This sequence joins TRBV20-1 and TRBJ1-2, with 7 bases that match TRBD1. The germline gives CDR1 DFQATT, CDR2 SNEGSKA (reference sequence). The CDR3 consists of 15 residues. Trimming took 6 bases from V and 8 from J; bases not matched to a gene: 18. This chain's CDR3 is CSAQRTGSVSGGYTF. Here the CDR3 DNA reads TGCAGTGCCCAGAGGACAGGCTCCGTCTCTGGGGGCTACACCTTC.

The chain is built from TRBV6-5 and TRBJ1-6, with D unclear. The CDR3 is 14 residues long. V lost 2 bases and J 10 bases, leaving 12 bases between the germline ends. Germline V CDR1 and CDR2: MNHEY, SVGAGI. CDR3 DNA sequence: TGTGCCAGCAGTTACGGTGCTGCTGGGTCACCCCTCCACTTT. Translating gives CASSYGAAGSPLHF.

CDR3 DNA: TGCAGTGCTAGAGACCCCAGCAGGGGGCATGGCTACACCTTC. This sequence encodes CSARDPSRGHGYTF. The chain links TRBV20-1 to TRBJ1-2; 8 bases map to TRBD1. The CDR3 spans 14 residues. Looked up from germline, CDR1 is DFQATT and CDR2 is SNEGSKA (reference sequence). Trimming at V came to 0 bases and at J to 6 bases, leaving 6 bases not matched to a gene.

This rearrangement joins TRBV7-2 to TRBJ2-3, with 7 bases that match TRBD1. The V gene end was trimmed by 2 bases and the J gene end by 5 bases; junction bases not matched to a gene: 7. This CDR3 has 15 amino acids. Germline V gene sequence: CDR1 SGHTA, CDR2 FQGNSA. The DNA for the CDR3 is TGTGCCAGCAGCTTAAAAGGGGGCAAGGGAGATACGCAGTATTTT. It specifies CASSLKGGKGDTQYF.

There are a few counts of this clonotype. The chain combines TRBV2 with TRBJ1-1, with D tentatively TRBD1 (5 bases). V was clipped by 7 bases and J by 0 bases, with 9 bases between them. This CDR3 is built from 13 residues. The V gene's germline CDR1 is SNHLY and CDR2 FYNNEI. The CDR3, as DNA: TGTGCCAGCACCGCGGACATGAACACTGAAGCTTTCTTT. Its protein is CASTADMNTEAFF.